A selection of T cell receptor beta chains follows, all from one sample in a study of blood T cell repertoires in COVID-19. Here immunoSEQ multiplex PCR was the method, and the copy in TCRdb shows in-frame clones only, minus some. The table has about 220,000 clones, about 80% seen once. The specimen was PBMCs or T cells enriched from blood (not recorded which). The receptors shown here come from a man aged 35-49 years who had recovered from COVID-19. Each CDR3 is given with its conserved first and last residue.

v_gene | CDR3aa
TRBV27 | CASSSSGTTLYYNEQFF
TRBV5-1 | CASSFERISYNEQFF
TRBV10-1 | CASSERLAGPGELFF
TRBV13 | CASSLGPSGASNQPQHF
TRBV24-1 | CATSDPGQGAAQPQHF
TRBV28 | CATLRDQPQHF
TRBV11-2 | CASSLVLSVVGTQYF
TRBV5-4 | CASSFDSGGATYEQYF
TRBV29-1 | CSVALGLYYEQYF
TRBV23-1 | CASSLQRGIFSDTQYF
TRBV5-4 | CASRQDRGTGELFF
TRBV19 | CASSIGGRILSPLHF
TRBV13 | CASSLYGPGNTIYF
TRBV7-2 | CASSLVPGGVETQYF
TRBV24-1 | CATSDFRGNIQYF
TRBV18 | CASSPASGLWDEQFF
TRBV7-8 | CASSLRTRLLSYEQYF
TRBV13 | CASSPGQGENTEAFF
TRBV21-1 | CASRGPDRVRYGYTF
TRBV28 | CASTREGGTDTQYF
TRBV2 | CASSEKRGIYEQYF
TRBV28 | CASMRSPQGGELFF
TRBV3-1/TRBV3-2 | CASSPLGQGGIQYF
TRBV9 | CASSAGLASWSGELFF
TRBV7-9 | CASEPGTGNNEQFF
TRBV6-4 | CASSEGTGEETQYF
TRBV15 | CATSPGYEKLFF
TRBV3-1/TRBV3-2 | CASSQGNSAFQETQYF
TRBV2 | CASSQQAGNYEQYF
TRBV10-3 | CAIRRTSGDNEQFF
TRBV24-1 | CATSAAGVHGYTF
TRBV13 | CASSLGQGSWGVEAFF
TRBV7-2 | CASSIRPGGEKLFF
TRBV6-2/TRBV6-3 | CASSKALVSKNIQYF
TRBV19 | CASSINAGGVYTF
TRBV30 | CAWSLGHSTGELFF
TRBV27 | CASSLAGGGRETQYF
TRBV10-2 | CASSEQGDGYTF
TRBV20-1 | CSASTTGTFSYEQYF
TRBV18 | CASSPGQGASPLHF
TRBV7-3 | CASSLREGDTQYF
TRBV7-3 | CASSLGGSTITGELFF
TRBV5-4 | CASSWGQTSGTGELFF
TRBV5-1 | CASSFGTQGNTIYF
TRBV30 | CAWDNGDRGTQPQHF
TRBV28 | CASSPLVPGSPLHF
TRBV13 | CASSLGLRSVIYNEQFF
TRBV19 | CASRLQGAAGELFF
TRBV5-1 | CASTPRQPMNTEAFF
TRBV18 | CASSPDRHSNYGYTF
TRBV4-3 | CASSQGTGRTTPYNEQFF
TRBV9 | CASSGNAGGYGDTQYF
TRBV2 | CASSPVLPYNEQFF
TRBV2 | CASTLSTSGSGNIQYF
TRBV5-1 | CASSLVMGLNNEQFF
TRBV3-1/TRBV3-2 | CASMPTGFNEKLFF
TRBV18 | CASSGQEGYGYTF